This T cell receptor beta chain was captured by sequencing in a study of T and B cells in COVID-19 patients. Overall study context: Peripheral blood came from COVID-19 patients with active infection or after recovery. At median age approximately 31 years, recovered patients were younger than active-infection patients at approximately 70. The recovered patients had mostly mild to moderate COVID-19 with outpatient management. Overall study results and limits: Sorted SARS-CoV-2-responsive or tetramer+ T cells and CD4+, regulatory and CD8+ subsets were not yet sequenced.

CDR3 length: 14 residues. V gave up 3 bases and J gave up 2 bases, with 9 bases separating them. Looked up from germline, CDR1 is MNHEY and CDR2 is SMNVEV (reference sequence). From blood, about 240-550 ng of genomic DNA served as TRB template. TRB rearrangements were amplified by multiplex PCR with BIOMED2 TRB-A/B primers. One entry per CDR3 protein results from TCRdb running MiXCR on the multiplex PCR reads. Among around 10,000 distinct CDR3 sequences listed, approximately 40% were seen once. Details on this clonotype: As yet, its antigen is unknown.

V and J are TRBV27 and TRBJ2-3; D is ambiguous. Sequencing was done on a sample of blood. This TCR came from a human donor with active COVID-19. In nucleotides, the CDR3 is TGTGCCAGCAGTTTCCAGTGGGCCACAGATACGCAGTATTTT. It yields the protein CASSFQWATDTQYF.